The clone carrying this T cell receptor beta chain was seen ten or more times. Trimming removed 6 bases at V and 4 bases at J, with 12 bases between. The CDR3 loop spans 13 amino acids. Germline lookup yields CDR1 MNHNS and CDR2 SASEGT. This sample stems from a study of prognosis after radiotherapy for stage I lung cancer. On the study more broadly: SBRT radiotherapy comprised 3 to 5 fractions at a biologically effective dose of at least 100 Gy.

CDR3 of TCR beta was amplified from genomic DNA via a two-round multiplex PCR. It was primers specific to each TRBV and TRBJ gene that first-round PCR used. From the multiplex PCR reads, TCRdb called clonotypes with MiXCR, one entry per CDR3 protein. The sample yields around 13,000 distinct CDR3 sequences, 43% seen once. The specimen was PBMCs, collected before or after stereotactic body radiation therapy (not recorded which). The rearrangement uses TRBV6-1 and TRBJ2-5; no clear D. The clonotype comes from a donor over 45 with non-small cell lung cancer. The CDR3 sequence: CASSITWGETQYF. The CDR3 coding sequence is TGTGCCAGCAGCATAACCTGGGGAGAGACCCAGTACTTC.